Shown below are 16 T cell receptor beta chains from a single sample sequenced in a study of response to subunit inactivated influenza vaccine. TCRdb itself ran the RT-PCR reads through MiXCR, one entry per CDR3 protein. Of more than 400,000 distinct CDR3 sequences listed, approximately 9.9% are singletons. The sequencing used PBMCs from blood, collected 40 to 50 days after vaccination. Every receptor here comes from a man aged 50 or older who received an inactivated influenza vaccine.

The V gene is TRBV14, the J gene TRBJ1-1; D gene unclear. Germline CDR1 SGHDN, CDR2 FVKESK. The CDR3 extends over 15 amino acids. The V end was cut by 1 base, the J end by 5 bases, with 14 bases between. The DNA for the CDR3 is TGTGCCAGCAGCCAAGGGCCTCTAGTAAGGACTGAAGCTTTCTTT. Its protein is CASSQGPLVRTEAFF.

A few counts support this clonotype. The chain carries TRBV5-1 and TRBJ2-1; no reliable D call. The V gene's germline CDR1 is SGHRS and CDR2 YFSETQ. Deletions cut 5 bases from V and 5 bases from J, with 11 bases between. The CDR3 sequence is 13 residues long. CDR3 in DNA: TGCGCCAGCAGGGGTCAAGGGAACAATGAGCAGTTCTTC. It encodes CASRGQGNNEQFF.

This clonotype was seen a few times. The rearrangement joins TRBV7-2 to TRBJ2-3; D is ambiguous. The ends were cut back, 3 bases at V and 0 bases at J, with 10 bases in the middle. The CDR3 is 15 residues long. Germline CDR1 reads SGHTA; CDR2 reads FQGNSA. The CDR3, as DNA: TGTGCCAGCAGCTTGAGTTGGGTGAGCACAGATACGCAGTATTTT. Its protein product is CASSLSWVSTDTQYF. The variable domain in full, completed from reference TRBV7-2 and TRBJ2-3, reads GAGVSQSPSNKVTEKGKDVELRCDPISGHTALYWYRQSLGQGLEFLIYFQGNSAPDKSGLPSDRFSAERTGGSVSTLTIQRTQQEDSAVYLCASSLSWVSTDTQYFGPGTRLTVL.

This clonotype was found many times. The CDR3 loop is CASSLDPSTDTQYF. The CDR3 bases are TGCGCCAGCAGCTTGGATCCAAGCACAGATACGCAGTATTTT. V usage is TRBV5-1 and J usage is TRBJ2-3; no reliable D call. Trimming left V 0 bases short and J 0 bases short, with 5 bases between. The CDR3 sequence is 14 residues long. CDR1 is SGHRS, CDR2 YFSETQ, per germline.

The gene calls are TRBV6-2 or TRBV6-3 and TRBJ1-5, with D maybe TRBD1 (5 bases). V gave up 10 bases and J gave up 5 bases, with 15 bases separating them. The CDR3 is made up of 13 amino acids. CDR1 and CDR2 from the germline V gene are MNHEY and SVGEGT. This CDR3 reads CATLDMGHQPQHF. The DNA of the CDR3 is TGTGCCACCCTGGACATGGGGCATCAGCCCCAGCATTTT.

The sample holds many counts of this clonotype. The chain carries TRBV24-1 and TRBJ2-7; D is unresolved. The CDR3 has 15 residues. Germline V gene data show CDR1 as KGHDR and CDR2 as SFDVKD. V lost 5 bases and J lost 1, with 14 bases in between. CDR3 in DNA: TGTGCCACCAGTGGCGACCCCGGAGTTTCCTACGAGCAGTACTTC. Its translation: CATSGDPGVSYEQYF.

This clonotype turned up a few times. The genes are TRBV20-1 and TRBJ2-3; TRBD2 matches at 7 bases. The CDR3 loop spans 15 amino acids. Per the germline V gene, CDR1 is DFQATT and CDR2 is SNEGSKA (reference sequence). V gave up 3 bases and J gave up 4 bases; unmatched junction bases: 10. CDR3 in DNA: TGCAGTGCTAGTGTGAGCGGGGCCCCCCCAGATACGCAGTATTTT. As protein: CSASVSGAPPDTQYF.

The chain employs TRBV5-1 and TRBJ2-6; D may match TRBD1 or TRBD2 (6 bases each). The CDR3 totals 15 residues. Between the trimmed V and J ends, which lost 3 bases and 3 bases, there was a span of 10 bases. The V gene's germline CDR1 is SGHRS and CDR2 YFSETQ. The DNA of the CDR3 is TGCGCCAGCAGCTCACAGGGAGGTGGGGCCAACGTCCTGACTTTC. Protein sequence: CASSSQGGGANVLTF.

This clonotype has a count of ten or more. The chain combines TRBV6-1 with TRBJ2-5; D perhaps matches TRBD1 (6 bases). The V end was cut by 7 bases, the J end by 1 base, with 10 bases between. The CDR3 runs to 13 residues. Looked up from germline, CDR1 is MNHNS and CDR2 is SASEGT. The CDR3 nucleotides read TGTGCCAGCACAGGACAGCCCCAAGAGACCCAGTACTTC. As protein: CASTGQPQETQYF.

This rearrangement joins TRBV18 to TRBJ2-7; D gene unclear. V was cut by 6 bases and J by 2 bases, with 8 bases left in between. CDR1 is KGHSH, CDR2 LQKENI, per germline. The CDR3 runs to 12 residues. The CDR3 DNA sequence: TGTGCCAGCTCGTACTCAGCCTACGAGCAGTACTTC. This gives the protein CASSYSAYEQYF.

This clonotype came up many times. The CDR3 region is CASSQPGGRGTDTQYF. Written as DNA, the CDR3 is TGTGCCAGCAGCCAACCAGGGGGGCGGGGCACAGATACGCAGTATTTT. V is TRBV28 and J is TRBJ2-3; D might be TRBD1 (7 bases). CDR3 length: 16 residues. CDR1 MDHEN and CDR2 SYDVKM come from the germline V gene. Trimming shortened V by 6 bases and J by 1 base, and 17 bases separated the two germline ends.

This clonotype was seen repeatedly, ten times or more. The chain recombines TRBV12-3 or TRBV12-4 with TRBJ1-2; perhaps TRBD1 as D (6 bases). V was cut by 2 bases and J by 8 bases, with 15 bases left in between. The CDR3 has 14 amino acids. In nucleotides, the CDR3 is TGTGCCAGCAGTTTAAGACAGGTTTATAGCGGCTACACCTTC. Translation: CASSLRQVYSGYTF.

The V call is TRBV21-1, the J call TRBJ2-7; the table's D call TRBD1 went unverified against the DNA. TRBV21-1 is termed a pseudogene. The CDR3 runs 15 residues. CDR3 in DNA: TGTGCCAGCAGCACCCCCGGGACAGGGGATGGCGAGCAGTACTTC. This encodes CASSTPGTGDGEQYF.

This clonotype has a handful of counts. This chain links TRBV20-1 with TRBJ2-7, with 9 nucleotides matching TRBD1. Germline V lookup: CDR1 DFQATT, CDR2 SNEGSKA (reference sequence). This CDR3 spans 13 amino acids. After removal of 3 bases from V and 3 bases from J, the junction contained 3 bases not matched to a gene. The CDR3 DNA is TGCAGTGCTAGCCGGGACAGGGTCTACGAGCAGTACTTC. It yields the protein CSASRDRVYEQYF.

In this sample, this clonotype turned up a few times. CDR3 region: CASSSPRGHTDTQYF. The CDR3 DNA follows: TGTGCCAGCAGTTCCCCCAGGGGCCACACAGATACGCAGTATTTT. The chain links TRBV27 to TRBJ2-3; D may be TRBD1 (6 bases). Germline CDR1 reads MNHEY; CDR2 reads SMNVEV (reference sequence). This CDR3 is built from 15 residues. The V end was cut by 4 bases, the J end by 2 bases, with 13 bases between.

This clonotype was seen a few times. The chain carries TRBV6-1 and TRBJ2-2; no definite D call. V gave up 10 bases and J gave up 7 bases, with 16 bases separating them. The CDR3 spans 13 residues. Germline CDR1 is MNHNS and CDR2 is SASEGT. The CDR3 nucleotides read TGTGCCATTGAGGTGGGCGCCGGCGGGGAGCTGTTTTTT. This sequence encodes CAIEVGAGGELFF.